A selection of T cell receptor beta chains follows, all from one sample in a study of beta chain features in type 1 diabetes. The table came from immunoSEQ multiplex PCR; TCRdb's copy has only in-frame clones and leaves some out. The table has a few hundred thousand clones, approximately 15% seen once. Sequencing input: central memory CD4+ T cells from blood. The receptors here all came from a man aged 25 to 40 in good health. Each CDR3 is given with its conserved first and last residue. The D gene is left open where the match is weak. Clone size is shown for a subset of rows, as once, few, many or a class of expanded clone.

TRBJ1-5	.	few	TRBV27	TGTGCCAGCAGTCGGTATGAGGGGGGCAATCAGCCCCAGCATTTT	CASSRYEGGNQPQHF
TRBJ2-2	TRBD2	.	TRBV5-4	TGTGCCAGCAGCTACCCTCCGGGACTAGGCAACACCGGGGAGCTGTTTTTT	CASSYPPGLGNTGELFF
TRBJ2-1	TRBD2	.	TRBV6-1	TGTGCCAGCAGTGAAATGGTAGCGGGGGGGTTTGAGCAGTTCTTC	CASSEMVAGGFEQFF
TRBJ2-7	.	.	TRBV6-1	TGTGCCAGCAGTAAACAGGGCCACGAGCAGTACTTC	CASSKQGHEQYF
TRBJ1-4	.	many	TRBV29-1	TGCAGCGTTGAACTCGGAGGGGTTGGTGAAAAACTGTTTTTT	CSVELGGVGEKLFF
TRBJ1-2	.	.	TRBV5-4	TGTGCCAGCAGCTTGGAGGCAGGTTGGCATGGCTACACCTTC	CASSLEAGWHGYTF
TRBJ1-1	.	few	TRBV14	TGTGCCAGCAGCCAAGGCGGCGCGGTGGGTCACACTGAAGCTTTCTTT	CASSQGGAVGHTEAFF
TRBJ2-3	TRBD2	few	TRBV7-2	TGTGCCAGCAGCTTACAGCGGGGGGGCACAGATACGCAGTATTTT	CASSLQRGGTDTQYF
TRBJ2-5	.	few	TRBV29-1	TGCAGCGTTGAAGCCCCGGGGGAGACCCAGTACTTC	CSVEAPGETQYF
TRBJ1-2	.	few	TRBV4-3	TGCGCCAGCAGCCAAGATGCCCCCGGGGGGACTAACTATGGCTACACCTTC	CASSQDAPGGTNYGYTF
TRBJ2-7	.	.	TRBV6-5	TGTGCCAGCAGTTCCTTCACCGAAACCTACGAGCAGTACTTC	CASSSFTETYEQYF
TRBJ2-1	.	few	TRBV5-4	TGTGCCAGCAGGCGTAGCGACTCTAACTACAATGAGCAGTTCTTC	CASRRSDSNYNEQFF
TRBJ2-7	.	few	TRBV19	TGTGCCAGCAAGACTAGTTGGAGCTCCTACGAGCAGTACTTC	CASKTSWSSYEQYF
TRBJ2-2	TRBD2	.	TRBV19	TGTGCCAGTAGTTCCAACGGGCAGCGGGGGGACACCGGGGAGCTGTTTTTT	CASSSNGQRGDTGELFF
TRBJ1-5	.	.	TRBV6-1	TGTGCCAGCAGTGGAGGAGGTCACACTAGCAATCAGCCCCAGCATTTT	CASSGGGHTSNQPQHF
TRBJ2-7	.	.	TRBV6-6	TGTGCCAGCAGTTACTCCAGGTCCTACGAGCAGTACTTC	CASSYSRSYEQYF
TRBJ1-4	.	.	TRBV7-9	TGTGCCAGCAGCATACAGGGACGAGGGGAAAAACTGTTTTTT	CASSIQGRGEKLFF
TRBJ1-1	TRBD1	few	TRBV11-2	TGTGCCAGCAGCCTCCGGACAGGGGGAGCTTTCTTT	CASSLRTGGAFF
TRBJ2-3	.	many	TRBV7-9	TGTGCCAGCAGCTTAGGGGGGCTCACAGATACGCAGTATTTT	CASSLGGLTDTQYF
TRBJ2-3	TRBD2	.	TRBV5-1	TGCGCCAGCAGCTCACTGACTAGCGGGGGGGCCGTCACAGATACGCAGTATTTT	CASSSLTSGGAVTDTQYF
TRBJ2-1	TRBD1	many	TRBV5-6	TGTGCCAGCAGCCTGACAGGGCGGTATGAGCAGTTCTTC	CASSLTGRYEQFF
TRBJ2-7	.	.	TRBV6-1	TGCGCCAGCAGTGACCGGACGACCATACGCATCGGCTACGGGCAGTACTTC	CASSDRTTIRIGYGQYF
TRBJ1-3	.	.	TRBV9	TGTGCCAGTGCACAGTTCTCTGGAAACACCATATATTTT	CASAQFSGNTIYF
TRBJ2-5	.	few	TRBV29-1	TGCAGCGTTGAAGGTGGCGGAGAGACCCAGTACTTC	CSVEGGGETQYF
TRBJ2-1	.	few	TRBV4-3	TGCGCCAGCAGCCAAGATTGGGTCAATGAGCAGTTCTTC	CASSQDWVNEQFF
TRBJ1-6	.	many	TRBV7-6	TGTGCCAGCAGCCCCGGGCCGAGTAATTCACCCCTCCACTTT	CASSPGPSNSPLHF
TRBJ1-6	.	.	TRBV5-4	TGTGCCAGCAGTGGGAGCGGCTATAATTCACCCCTCCACTTT	CASSGSGYNSPLHF
TRBJ2-1	.	many	TRBV4-3	TGCGCCAGCAGCCAAGACAGGGTATCAATGAATGAGCAGTTCTTC	CASSQDRVSMNEQFF
TRBJ2-5	.	few	TRBV30	TGTGCCTGGAGTACAGGGCCGGGAGAGACCCAGTACTTC	CAWSTGPGETQYF
TRBJ2-5	.	few	TRBV30	TGTGCCTGGACCCGGGGGCGTCCCGGGACCCAGTACTTC	CAWTRGRPGTQYF
TRBJ2-5	.	few	TRBV5-1	TGCGCCAGCAGCCGGGGTAGCCCGAGGGAGACCCAGTACTTC	CASSRGSPRETQYF
TRBJ2-3	.	few	TRBV9	TGTGCCAGCAGCATCCTAGAGCGTGGAGATACGCAGTATTTT	CASSILERGDTQYF
TRBJ1-3	.	.	TRBV7-3	TGTGCCAGCAGCTTAAATTGGATATTGGGGGACATAATGGCCCCTAGCTCTGGAAACACCATATATTTT	CASSLNWILGDIMAPSSGNTIYF
TRBJ1-1	.	.	TRBV28	TGTGCCAGCAGTCCCATTCCGGGCCCCACTGAAGCTTTCTTT	CASSPIPGPTEAFF
TRBJ2-2	.	.	TRBV7-2	TGTGCCAGCAACCTAGGACGGAGCACCGGGGAGCTGTTTTTT	CASNLGRSTGELFF
TRBJ1-1	.	few	TRBV6-1	TGTGCCAGCAGTGAAGTTCGGGGGTCTGAAGCTTTCTTT	CASSEVRGSEAFF
TRBJ1-1	TRBD1	few	TRBV13	TGTGCCAGCAGCCGTTTGACAGGGAAAGACGCTGAAGCTTTCTTT	CASSRLTGKDAEAFF
TRBJ1-4	TRBD1	few	TRBV7-2	TGTGCCAGCAGCTTAGAAACAGGGGTGGGGAAACTGTTTTTT	CASSLETGVGKLFF
TRBJ1-5	TRBD1	.	TRBV30	TGTGCCTGGAGTGGGGACAGCCAAAATCAGCCCCAGCATTTT	CAWSGDSQNQPQHF
TRBJ1-3	.	many	TRBV29-1	TGCAGCGTTACGACTTTAATCTCTGGAAACACCATATATTTT	CSVTTLISGNTIYF
TRBJ2-2	TRBD2	few	TRBV7-2	TGTGCCAGCAGCTTAGCCTCTGGGGGGGTAAACACCGGGGAGCTGTTTTTT	CASSLASGGVNTGELFF
TRBJ1-4	.	few	TRBV6-5	TGTGCCAGCAGTTACTCTTCCAGGGATGAAAAACTGTTTTTT	CASSYSSRDEKLFF
TRBJ1-1	TRBD1	.	TRBV7-9	TGTGCCAGCAGCCCAACCGGGACAGCAAACACTGAAGCTTTCTTT	CASSPTGTANTEAFF
TRBJ2-1	.	few	TRBV5-1	TGCGCCAGCAGCTTGGAGGGTTACCACAATGAGCAGTTCTTC	CASSLEGYHNEQFF
TRBJ2-2	.	few	TRBV30	TGTGCCTGGACCCCATACGGAGTCGTGCCCGGGGAGCTGTTTTTT	CAWTPYGVVPGELFF
TRBJ2-5	.	few	TRBV7-2	TGTGCCAGCAGCTTATCGCAGGGCCAAGAGACCCAGTACTTC	CASSLSQGQETQYF
TRBJ2-1	.	few	TRBV10-3	TGTGCCATCAGTGGGGGACAAGTTTATGAGCAGTTCTTC	CAISGGQVYEQFF
TRBJ2-1	TRBD1	.	TRBV6-1	TGTGCCAGCCAACAGAGGACAGGGGGAATCCATGAGCAGTTCTTC	CASQQRTGGIHEQFF
TRBJ2-7	.	.	TRBV7-2	TGTGCCAGCAGCTTAGCGTTCGGCTACTACGAGCAGTACTTC	CASSLAFGYYEQYF